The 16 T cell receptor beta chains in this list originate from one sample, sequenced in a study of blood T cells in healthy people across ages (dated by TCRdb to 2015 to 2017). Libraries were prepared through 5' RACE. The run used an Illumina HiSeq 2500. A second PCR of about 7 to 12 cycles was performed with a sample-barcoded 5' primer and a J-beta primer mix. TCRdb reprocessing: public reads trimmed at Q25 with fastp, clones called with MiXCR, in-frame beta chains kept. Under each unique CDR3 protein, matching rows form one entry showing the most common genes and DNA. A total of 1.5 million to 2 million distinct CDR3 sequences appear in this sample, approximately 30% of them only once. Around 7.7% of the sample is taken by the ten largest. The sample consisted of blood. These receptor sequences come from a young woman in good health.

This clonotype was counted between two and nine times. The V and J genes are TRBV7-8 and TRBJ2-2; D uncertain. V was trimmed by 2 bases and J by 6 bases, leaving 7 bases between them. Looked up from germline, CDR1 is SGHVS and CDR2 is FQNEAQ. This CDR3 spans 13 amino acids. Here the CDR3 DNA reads TGTGCCAGCAGCTTATCTGATCCCGGGGAGCTGTTTTTT. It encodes CASSLSDPGELFF.

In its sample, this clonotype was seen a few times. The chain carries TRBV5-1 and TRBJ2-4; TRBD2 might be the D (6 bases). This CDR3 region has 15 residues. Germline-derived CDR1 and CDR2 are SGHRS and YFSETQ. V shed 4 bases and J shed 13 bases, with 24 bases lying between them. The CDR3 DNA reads TGCGCCAGCAGCCACTCCGGGACTGACCCTCGGGAGCAGTACTTC. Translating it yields CASSHSGTDPREQYF.

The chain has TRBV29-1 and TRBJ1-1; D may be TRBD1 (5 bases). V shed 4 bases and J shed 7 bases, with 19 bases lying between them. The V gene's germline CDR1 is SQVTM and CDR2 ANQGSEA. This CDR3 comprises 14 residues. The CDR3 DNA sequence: TGCAGCGTTGTTTCAGGGATGTTGTTGGGTGAAGCTTTCTTT. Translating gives CSVVSGMLLGEAFF. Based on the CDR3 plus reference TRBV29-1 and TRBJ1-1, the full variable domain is SAVISQKPSRDICQRGTSLTIQCQVDSQVTMMFWYRQQPGQSLTLIATANQGSEATYESGFVIDKFPISRPNLTFSTLTVSNMSPEDSSIYLCSVVSGMLLGEAFFGQGTRLTVV.

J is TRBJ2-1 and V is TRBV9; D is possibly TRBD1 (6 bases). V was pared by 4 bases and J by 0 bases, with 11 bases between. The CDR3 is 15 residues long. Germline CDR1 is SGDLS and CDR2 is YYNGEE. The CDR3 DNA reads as TGTGCCAGCAGCTTCAGGGGAGCCTCCTACAATGAGCAGTTCTTC. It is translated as CASSFRGASYNEQFF.

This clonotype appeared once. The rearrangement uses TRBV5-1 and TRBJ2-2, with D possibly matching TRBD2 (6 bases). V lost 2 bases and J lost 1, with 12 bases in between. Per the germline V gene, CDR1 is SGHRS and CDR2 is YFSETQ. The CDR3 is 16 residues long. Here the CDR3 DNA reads TGCGCCAGCAGCTTAGGACTACGCGAGAACACCGGGGAGCTGTTTTTT. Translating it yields CASSLGLRENTGELFF.

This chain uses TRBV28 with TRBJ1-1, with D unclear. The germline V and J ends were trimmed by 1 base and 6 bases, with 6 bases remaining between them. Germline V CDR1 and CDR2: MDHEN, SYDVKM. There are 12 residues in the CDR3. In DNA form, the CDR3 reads TGTGCCAGCAGTTTATCAACCTCTGAAGCTTTCTTT. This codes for CASSLSTSEAFF.

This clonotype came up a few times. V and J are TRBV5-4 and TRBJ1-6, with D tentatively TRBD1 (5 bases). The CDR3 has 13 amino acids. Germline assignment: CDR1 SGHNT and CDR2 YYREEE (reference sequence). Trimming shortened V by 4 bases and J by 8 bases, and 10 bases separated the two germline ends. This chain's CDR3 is CASSTDTDSPLHF. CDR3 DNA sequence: TGTGCCAGCAGCACGGACACCGATTCACCCCTCCACTTT.

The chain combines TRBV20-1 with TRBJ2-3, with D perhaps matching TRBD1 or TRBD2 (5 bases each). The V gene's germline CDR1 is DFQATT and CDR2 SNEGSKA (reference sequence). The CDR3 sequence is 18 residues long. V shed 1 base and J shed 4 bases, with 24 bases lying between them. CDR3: CSARGLDGLAGAADTQYF. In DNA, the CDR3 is TGCAGTGCTAGAGGGTTAGACGGTCTAGCCGGGGCAGCAGATACGCAGTATTTT.

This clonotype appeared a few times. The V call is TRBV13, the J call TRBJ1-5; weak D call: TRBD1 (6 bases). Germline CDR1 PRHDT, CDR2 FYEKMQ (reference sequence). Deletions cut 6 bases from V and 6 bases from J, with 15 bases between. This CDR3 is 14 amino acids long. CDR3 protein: CASSTGGGGQPQHF. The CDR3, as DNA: TGTGCCAGCAGTACCGGGGGCGGCGGTCAGCCCCAGCATTTT.

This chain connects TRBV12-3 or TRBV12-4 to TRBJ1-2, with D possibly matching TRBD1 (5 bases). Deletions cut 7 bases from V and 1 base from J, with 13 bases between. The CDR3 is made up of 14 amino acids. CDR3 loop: CASTRDRFNYGYTF. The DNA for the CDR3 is TGTGCCAGCACTCGAGACAGATTTAACTATGGCTACACCTTC.

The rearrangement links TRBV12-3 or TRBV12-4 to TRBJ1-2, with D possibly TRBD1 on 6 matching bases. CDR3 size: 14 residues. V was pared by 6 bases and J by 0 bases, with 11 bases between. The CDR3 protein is CASSPTGANYGYTF. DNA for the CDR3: TGTGCCAGCAGCCCGACAGGCGCTAACTATGGCTACACCTTC.

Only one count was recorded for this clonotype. The chain's CDR3 is CASSNLRAGRKNIQYF. Written as DNA, the CDR3 is TGTGCCAGCAGCAATTTAAGAGCGGGGAGAAAAAACATTCAGTACTTC. The V call is TRBV21-1, the J call TRBJ2-4; the table's D call, TRBD2, was not checked against the DNA. TRBV21-1 is a pseudogene locus. This CDR3 spans 16 amino acids.

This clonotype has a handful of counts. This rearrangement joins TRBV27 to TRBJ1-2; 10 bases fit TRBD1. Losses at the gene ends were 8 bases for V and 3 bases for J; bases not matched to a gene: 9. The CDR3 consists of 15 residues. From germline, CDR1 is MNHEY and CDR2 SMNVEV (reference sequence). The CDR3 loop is CASGRDRGIDYGYTF. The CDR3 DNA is TGTGCCAGCGGCCGGGACAGGGGTATTGACTATGGCTACACCTTC.

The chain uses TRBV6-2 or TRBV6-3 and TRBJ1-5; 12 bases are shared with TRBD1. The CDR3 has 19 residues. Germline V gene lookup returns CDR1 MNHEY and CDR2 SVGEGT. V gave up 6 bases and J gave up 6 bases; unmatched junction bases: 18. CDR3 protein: CASSLGWSGTGGDGQPQHF. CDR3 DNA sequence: TGTGCCAGCAGCCTCGGGTGGTCCGGGACAGGGGGCGATGGTCAGCCCCAGCATTTT.

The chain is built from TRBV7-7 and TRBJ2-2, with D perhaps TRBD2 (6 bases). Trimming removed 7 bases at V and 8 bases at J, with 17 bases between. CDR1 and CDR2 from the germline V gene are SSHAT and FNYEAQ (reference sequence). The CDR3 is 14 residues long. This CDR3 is CASTLGGAEGELFF. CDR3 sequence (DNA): TGTGCCAGCACCCTGGGGGGAGCTGAAGGGGAGCTGTTTTTT. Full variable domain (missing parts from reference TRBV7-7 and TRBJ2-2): GAGVSQSPRYKVTKRGQDVTLRCDPISSHATLYWYQQALGQGPEFLTYFNYEAQPDKSGLPSDRFSAERPEGSISTLTIQRTEQRDSAMYRCASTLGGAEGELFFGEGSRLTVL.

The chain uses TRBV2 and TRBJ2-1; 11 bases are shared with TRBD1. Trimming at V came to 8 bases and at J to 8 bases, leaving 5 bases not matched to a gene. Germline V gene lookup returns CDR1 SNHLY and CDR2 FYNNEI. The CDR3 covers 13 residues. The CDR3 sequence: CASSGQGAYEQFF. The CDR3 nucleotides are TGTGCCAGCTCCGGACAGGGGGCATATGAGCAGTTCTTC.